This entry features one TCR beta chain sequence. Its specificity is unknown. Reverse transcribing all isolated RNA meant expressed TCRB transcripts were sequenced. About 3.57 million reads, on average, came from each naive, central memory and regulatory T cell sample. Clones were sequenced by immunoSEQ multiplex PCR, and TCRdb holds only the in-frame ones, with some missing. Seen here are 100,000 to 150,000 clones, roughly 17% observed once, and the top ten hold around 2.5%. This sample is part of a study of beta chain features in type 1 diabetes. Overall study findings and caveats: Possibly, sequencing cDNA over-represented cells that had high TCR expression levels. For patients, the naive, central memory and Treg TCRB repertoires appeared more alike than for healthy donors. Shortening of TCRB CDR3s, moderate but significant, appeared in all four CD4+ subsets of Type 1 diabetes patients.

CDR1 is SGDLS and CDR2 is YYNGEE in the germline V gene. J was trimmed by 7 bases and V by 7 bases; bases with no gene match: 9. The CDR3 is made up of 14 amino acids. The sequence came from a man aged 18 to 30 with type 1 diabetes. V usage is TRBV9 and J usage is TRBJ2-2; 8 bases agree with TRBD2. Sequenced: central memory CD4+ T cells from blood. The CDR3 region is CASSETSEGGELFF. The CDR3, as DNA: TGTGCCAGCTCCGAGACTAGCGAGGGCGGGGAGCTGTTTTTT.